This T cell receptor (beta chain) stems from a study of blood T cell repertoires in COVID-19. Study information: Samples came from the United States, Italy and Spain, spanning acute and convalescent COVID-19. PBMCs, B-cell-depleted T cells, or T cells provided the cDNA or gDNA that made up the material.

Original methodology: Estimated nucleated cell counts came from reference gene primer amplification. The data were produced by immunoSEQ multiplex PCR, yet TCRdb's version contains in-frame clones alone and is incomplete. The V and J calls and the clone size are those of that table, but D and trimming were determined from the DNA. The sample consists of 310,000 or so clones, about 85% of them appearing once. The sequenced material came from peripheral blood. The receptor comes from a woman between 50 and 59 years old who had recovered from COVID-19.

DNA of the CDR3: TGTGCCAGCAGCTCTTTTCGACTAGCGGGGGGGCCGAGGGGAGAGACCCAGTACTTC. Translating it yields CASSSFRLAGGPRGETQYF. This chain connects TRBV5-8 to TRBJ2-5; 14 positions agree with TRBD2. The CDR3 sequence is 19 residues long. Germline values: CDR1 SGHTS, CDR2 YDEGEE. The V and J ends lost 3 bases and 4 bases, in that order; junction bases with no gene match: 14.